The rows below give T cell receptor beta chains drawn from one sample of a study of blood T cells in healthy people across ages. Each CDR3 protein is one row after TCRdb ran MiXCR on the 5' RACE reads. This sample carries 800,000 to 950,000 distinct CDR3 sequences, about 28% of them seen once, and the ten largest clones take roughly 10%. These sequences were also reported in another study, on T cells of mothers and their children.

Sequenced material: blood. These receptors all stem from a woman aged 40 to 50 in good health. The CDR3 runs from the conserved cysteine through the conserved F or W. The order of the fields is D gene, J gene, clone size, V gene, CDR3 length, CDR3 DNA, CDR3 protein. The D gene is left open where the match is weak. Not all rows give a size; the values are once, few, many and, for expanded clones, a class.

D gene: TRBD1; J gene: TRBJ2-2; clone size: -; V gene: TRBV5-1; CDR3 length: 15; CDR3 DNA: TGCGCCAGCAGATCGGGACAGACCAACACCGGGGAGCTGTTTTTT; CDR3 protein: CASRSGQTNTGELFF
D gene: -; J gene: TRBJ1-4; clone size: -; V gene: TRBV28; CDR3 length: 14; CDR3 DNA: TGTGCCAGCAGTTTGGGAGGCAAGAATGAAAAACTGTTTTTT; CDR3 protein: CASSLGGKNEKLFF
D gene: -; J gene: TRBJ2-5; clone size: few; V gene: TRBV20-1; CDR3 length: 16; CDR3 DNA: TGCAGTGCTAGAGAAAGTGCGGCAGCCCTCCGAGAGACCCAGTACTTC; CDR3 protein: CSARESAAALRETQYF
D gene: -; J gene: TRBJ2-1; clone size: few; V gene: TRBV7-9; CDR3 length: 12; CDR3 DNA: TGTGCCAGCAGCGCCAGAGGGAATGAGCAGTTCTTC; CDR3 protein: CASSARGNEQFF
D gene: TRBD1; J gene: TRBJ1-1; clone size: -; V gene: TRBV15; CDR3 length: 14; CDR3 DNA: TGTGCCACCAGCAGGACAGGGACGAGGGCTGAAGCTTTCTTT; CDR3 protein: CATSRTGTRAEAFF
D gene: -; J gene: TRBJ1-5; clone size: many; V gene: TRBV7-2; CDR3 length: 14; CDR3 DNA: TGTGCCAGCAGCCCCGGACGGTCTCATCAGCCCCAGCATTTT; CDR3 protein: CASSPGRSHQPQHF
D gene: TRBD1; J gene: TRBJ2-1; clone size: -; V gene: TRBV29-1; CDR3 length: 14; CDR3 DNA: TGCAGCGTGCTGGACAGGGGGCGATACAATGAGCAGTTCTTC; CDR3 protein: CSVLDRGRYNEQFF
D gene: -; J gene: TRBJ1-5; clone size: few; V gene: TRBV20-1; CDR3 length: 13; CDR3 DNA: TGCAGTGCTAGAATAGATACAGATCAGCCCCAGCATTTT; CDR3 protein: CSARIDTDQPQHF
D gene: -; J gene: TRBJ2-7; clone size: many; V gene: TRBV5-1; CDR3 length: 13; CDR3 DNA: TGCGCCAGCAGCTTACCAGGGTATCGGGAGCAGTACTTC; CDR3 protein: CASSLPGYREQYF
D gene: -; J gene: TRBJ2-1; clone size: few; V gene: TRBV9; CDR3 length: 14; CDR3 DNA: TGTGCCAGCAGTGTGCAGGGTGGGCAAGAGACCCAGTTCTTC; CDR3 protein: CASSVQGGQETQFF
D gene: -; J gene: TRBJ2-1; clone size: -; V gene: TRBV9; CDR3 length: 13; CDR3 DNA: TGTGCCAGCGGCTTAGGACTGTACAATGAGCAGTTCTTC; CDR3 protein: CASGLGLYNEQFF
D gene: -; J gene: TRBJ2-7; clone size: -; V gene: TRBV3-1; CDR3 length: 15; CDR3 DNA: TGTGCCAGCAGCCAAGGTCCCGGGAGCTCCTACGAGCAGTACTTC; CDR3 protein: CASSQGPGSSYEQYF
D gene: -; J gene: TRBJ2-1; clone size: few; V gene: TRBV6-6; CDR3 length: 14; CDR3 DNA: TGTGCCAGCAGTTACGCGCGGGGCAGCGATGAGCAGTTCTTC; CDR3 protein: CASSYARGSDEQFF
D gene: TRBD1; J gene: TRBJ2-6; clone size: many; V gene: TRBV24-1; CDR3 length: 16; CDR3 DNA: TGTGCCACCGGGACAGGGGCCTTATCTGGGGCCAACGTCCTGACTTTC; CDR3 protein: CATGTGALSGANVLTF
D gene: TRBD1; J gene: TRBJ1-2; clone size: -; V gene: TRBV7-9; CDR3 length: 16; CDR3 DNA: TGTGCCAGCAGCTTAAGGGTTGGGACAGGGGGCGGTGGCTACACCTTC; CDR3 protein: CASSLRVGTGGGGYTF
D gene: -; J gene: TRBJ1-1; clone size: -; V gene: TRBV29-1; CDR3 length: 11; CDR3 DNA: TGCAGCGTTTGGATGAACACTGAAGCTTTCTTT; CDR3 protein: CSVWMNTEAFF
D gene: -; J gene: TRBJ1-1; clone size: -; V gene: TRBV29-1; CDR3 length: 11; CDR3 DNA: TGCAGCTCCAGGGGCCTCACTGAAGCTTTCTTT; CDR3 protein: CSSRGLTEAFF
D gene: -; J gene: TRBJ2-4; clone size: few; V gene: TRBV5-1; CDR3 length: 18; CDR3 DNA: TGCGCCAGCAGCTTGACCCCCGAGGGCCCGTGGGCCAAAAACATTCAGTACTTC; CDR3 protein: CASSLTPEGPWAKNIQYF
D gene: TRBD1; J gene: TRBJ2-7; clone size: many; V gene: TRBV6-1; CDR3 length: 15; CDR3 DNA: TGTGCCAGCAGTGACCGGGACAGGGGGGATAGGGAGCAGTACTTC; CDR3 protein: CASSDRDRGDREQYF
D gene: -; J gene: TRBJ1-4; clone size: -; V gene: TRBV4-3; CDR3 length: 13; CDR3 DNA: TGCGCCAGCAGCCAAGATCTACGGGGGGGGCTGTTTTTT; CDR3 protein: CASSQDLRGGLFF
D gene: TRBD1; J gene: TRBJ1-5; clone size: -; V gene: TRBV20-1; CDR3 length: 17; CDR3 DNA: TGCAGTGCTAAACCGGGACAGGGGGGTTGGGGGAATCAGCCCCAGCATTTT; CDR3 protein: CSAKPGQGGWGNQPQHF
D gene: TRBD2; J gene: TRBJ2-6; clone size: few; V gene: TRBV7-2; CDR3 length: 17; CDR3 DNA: TGTGCCGGCAGTCCGTCTAGCGGGGCTGGTGGGGCCAACGTCCTGACTTTC; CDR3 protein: CAGSPSSGAGGANVLTF
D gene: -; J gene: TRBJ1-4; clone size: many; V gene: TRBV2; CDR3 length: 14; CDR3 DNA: TGTGCCAGCAGTGGTTTGGGGGCCAGGGAAAAACTGTTTTTT; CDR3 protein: CASSGLGAREKLFF
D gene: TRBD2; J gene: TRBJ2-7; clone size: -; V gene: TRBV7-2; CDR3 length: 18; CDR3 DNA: TGTGCCAGCAGCTCTCTAGCGGGGGGTTACCTAAGCTCCTACGAGCAGTACTTC; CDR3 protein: CASSSLAGGYLSSYEQYF
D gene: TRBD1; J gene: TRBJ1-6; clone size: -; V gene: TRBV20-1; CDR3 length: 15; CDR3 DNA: TGCAGTGCTAATGCACGACAGGGGAATAATTCACCCCTCCACTTT; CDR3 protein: CSANARQGNNSPLHF
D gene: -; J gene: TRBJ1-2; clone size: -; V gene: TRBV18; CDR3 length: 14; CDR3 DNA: TGTGCCAGCTCACCCAACAGCAAAATGGGGGGCTACACCTTC; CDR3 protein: CASSPNSKMGGYTF
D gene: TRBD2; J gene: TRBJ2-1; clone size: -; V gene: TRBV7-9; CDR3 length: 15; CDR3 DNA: TGTGCCAGCAGTTCCGGGACTAGCGGGCACAATGAGCAGTTCTTC; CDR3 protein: CASSSGTSGHNEQFF
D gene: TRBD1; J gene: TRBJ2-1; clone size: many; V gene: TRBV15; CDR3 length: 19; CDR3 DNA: TGTGCCACCAGCAGAGGCGGGACAGGGGTCCTAAGCTCCTACAATGAGCAGTTCTTC; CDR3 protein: CATSRGGTGVLSSYNEQFF
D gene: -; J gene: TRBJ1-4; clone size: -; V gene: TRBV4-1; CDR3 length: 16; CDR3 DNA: TGCGCCAGCAGCCAAGGACTGGGTTGGGATAATGAAAAACTGTTTTTT; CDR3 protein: CASSQGLGWDNEKLFF
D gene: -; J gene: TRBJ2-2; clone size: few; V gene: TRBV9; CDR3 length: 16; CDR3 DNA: TGTGCCAGCAGCGTACAGTTACAGGCTAACACCGGGGAGCTGTTTTTT; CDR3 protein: CASSVQLQANTGELFF
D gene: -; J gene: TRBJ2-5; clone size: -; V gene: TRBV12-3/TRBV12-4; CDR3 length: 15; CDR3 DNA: TGTGCCAGCAGCTTACCCTACAGCACTCAAGAGACCCAGTACTTC; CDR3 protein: CASSLPYSTQETQYF
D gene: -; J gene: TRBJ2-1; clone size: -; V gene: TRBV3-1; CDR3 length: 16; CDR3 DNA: TGTGCCAGCAGCCAAGATGGGGCTAGCCTAGGTAATGAGCAGTTCTTC; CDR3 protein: CASSQDGASLGNEQFF
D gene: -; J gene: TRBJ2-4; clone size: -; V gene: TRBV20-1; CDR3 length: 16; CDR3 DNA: TGCAGTGCTCAGGGAGGCAGGACAGGCTCGTACAATGAGCAGTACTTC; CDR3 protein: CSAQGGRTGSYNEQYF
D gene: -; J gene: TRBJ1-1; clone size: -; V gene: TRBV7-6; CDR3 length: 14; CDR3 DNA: TGTGCCAGCAGTGCTGAGGAGGGGAACACTGAAGCTTTCTTT; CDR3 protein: CASSAEEGNTEAFF
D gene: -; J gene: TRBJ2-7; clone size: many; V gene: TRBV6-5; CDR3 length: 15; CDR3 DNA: TGTGCCAGCAGTTATTCCGCAGGGCCCTCCTACGAGCAGTACTTC; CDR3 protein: CASSYSAGPSYEQYF
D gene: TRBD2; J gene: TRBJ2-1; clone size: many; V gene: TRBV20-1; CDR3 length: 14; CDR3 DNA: TGCAGTGCGAGCAGCGGGGGAGGCTACAATGAGCAGTTCTTC; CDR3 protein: CSASSGGGYNEQFF
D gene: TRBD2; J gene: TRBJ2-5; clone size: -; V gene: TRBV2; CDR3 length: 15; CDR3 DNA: TGTGCCAGCAGTGAAGGGCTAGCGGAGGTCCACGAGCAGAACTTC; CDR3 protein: CASSEGLAEVHEQNF
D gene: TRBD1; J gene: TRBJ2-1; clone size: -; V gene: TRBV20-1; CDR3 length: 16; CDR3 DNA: TGCGGTGCTAGAGATGTGGGACAGGGCTCCTGCAATGAGCAGTTCTTC; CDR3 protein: CGARDVGQGSCNEQFF
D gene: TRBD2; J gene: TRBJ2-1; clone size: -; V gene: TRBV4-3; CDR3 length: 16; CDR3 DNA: TGCGCCAGCAGCCAAGATATAAGCGGGAAGCAAGAGACCCAGTTCTTC; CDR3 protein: CASSQDISGKQETQFF
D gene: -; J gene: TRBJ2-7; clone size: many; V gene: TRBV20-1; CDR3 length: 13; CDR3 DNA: TGCAGTGCTACTAGGACAGACTCCTACGAGCAGTACTTC; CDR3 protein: CSATRTDSYEQYF
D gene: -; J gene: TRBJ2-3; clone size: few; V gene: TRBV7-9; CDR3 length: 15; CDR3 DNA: TGTGCCAGCAGTCGGTTTCTATATGTCACAGATACGCAGTATTTT; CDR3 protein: CASSRFLYVTDTQYF
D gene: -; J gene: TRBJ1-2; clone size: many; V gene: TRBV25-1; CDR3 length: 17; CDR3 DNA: TGTGCCAGCAGTGAATATAACCTTGCGGCACTCGAGGATGGCTACACCTTC; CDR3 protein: CASSEYNLAALEDGYTF
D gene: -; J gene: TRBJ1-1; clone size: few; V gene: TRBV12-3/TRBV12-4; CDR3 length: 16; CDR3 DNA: TGTGCCACCCGTACCACAGGATCACACAAGAACACTGAAGCTTTCTTT; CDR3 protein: CATRTTGSHKNTEAFF
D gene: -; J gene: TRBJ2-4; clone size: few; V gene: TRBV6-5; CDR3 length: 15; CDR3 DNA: TGTGCCAGCAGTTACTCCTCGTCGTTGTGGGACATTCAGTACTTC; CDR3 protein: CASSYSSSLWDIQYF
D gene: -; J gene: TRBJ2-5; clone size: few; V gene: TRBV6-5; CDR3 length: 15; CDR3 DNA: TGTGCCAGCAGTTACTCCTCGGGACACTTCTACGGGCAGTACTTC; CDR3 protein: CASSYSSGHFYGQYF